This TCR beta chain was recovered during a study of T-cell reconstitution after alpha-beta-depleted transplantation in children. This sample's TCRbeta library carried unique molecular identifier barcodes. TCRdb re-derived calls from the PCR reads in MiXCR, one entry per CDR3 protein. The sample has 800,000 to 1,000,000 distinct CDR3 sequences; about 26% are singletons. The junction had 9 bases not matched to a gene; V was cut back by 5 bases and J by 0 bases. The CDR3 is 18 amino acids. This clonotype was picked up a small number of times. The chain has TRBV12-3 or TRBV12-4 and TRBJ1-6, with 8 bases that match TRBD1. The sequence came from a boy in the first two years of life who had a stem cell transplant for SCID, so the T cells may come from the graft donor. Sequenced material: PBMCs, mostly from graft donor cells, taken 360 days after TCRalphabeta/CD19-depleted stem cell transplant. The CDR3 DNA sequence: TGTGCCAGCAGTAAGCCCCAGGGGGCCAGCTCCTATAATTCACCCCTCCACTTT. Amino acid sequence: CASSKPQGASSYNSPLHF.